These 19 T cell receptor beta chains originate from one sample sequenced in a study of blood T cell repertoires in COVID-19. The repertoire was sequenced with immunoSEQ multiplex PCR; TCRdb's copy has only in-frame clones and lacks some. The top ten clones hold 3% to 4.5% of a sample with about 220,000 clones, roughly 85% of them seen once. The sequencing sample was made of peripheral blood. The source of these receptors is a woman at least 80 years old with acute or convalescent COVID-19.

This clone has just a few counts. This chain uses TRBV24-1 with TRBJ1-4; no clear D gene. Trimming pared 3 bases from V and 7 bases from J, leaving 20 bases between. CDR3 size: 17 residues. CDR1 and CDR2 (germline): KGHDR, SFDVKD. The CDR3 spells CATSDTRDLPAAEKLFF. The DNA for the CDR3 is TGTGCCACCAGTGATACTCGGGATCTCCCTGCAGCTGAAAAACTGTTTTTT.

The V gene is TRBV16, the J gene TRBJ1-1, with D maybe TRBD1 (6 bases). V was cut by 4 bases and J by 0 bases, with 12 bases left in between. This CDR3 has 15 amino acids. Germline V gene lookup returns CDR1 KGHSY and CDR2 FQNENV. CDR3 region: CASSRRQAMNTEAFF. DNA for the CDR3: TGTGCCAGCAGCCGTCGACAGGCAATGAACACTGAAGCTTTCTTT.

This clone came up once. V is TRBV5-6 and J is TRBJ2-1; 7 positions agree with TRBD2. Germline CDR1 is SGHDT and CDR2 is YYEEEE. The CDR3 sequence is 15 residues long. Losses at the gene ends were 0 bases for V and 4 bases for J; bases not matched to a gene: 4. DNA of the CDR3: TGTGCCAGCAGCTTGGCGGGACTACCATACAATGAGCAGTTCTTC. It is translated as CASSLAGLPYNEQFF. Variable domain in full (rest from reference TRBV5-6 and TRBJ2-1): DAGVTQSPTHLIKTRGQQVTLRCSPKSGHDTVSWYQQALGQGPQFIFQYYEEEERQRGNFPDRFSGHQFPNYSSELNVNALLLGDSALYLCASSLAGLPYNEQFFGPGTRLTVL.

The V call is TRBV11-1, the J call TRBJ2-7; a possible D gene is TRBD2 (7 bases). CDR1 SGHAT and CDR2 FQDESV come from the germline V gene (reference sequence). The CDR3 extends over 14 amino acids. V was shortened by 5 bases and J by 5 bases, with 16 bases between the two germline ends. The CDR3 DNA reads as TGTGCCAGCAGCGTAAGTAGGCGGGGGCACGAGCAGTACTTC. As protein: CASSVSRRGHEQYF. The entire variable domain, with the rest obtained from reference TRBV11-1 and TRBJ2-7, is as follows: EAEVAQSPRYKITEKSQAVAFWCDPISGHATLYWYRQILGQGPELLVQFQDESVVDDSQLPKDRFSAERLKGVDSTLKIQPAELGDSAMYLCASSVSRRGHEQYFGPGTRLTVT.

The CDR3 bases are TGCGCCAGCAGCCGAAACCGAGGGACAGACCAAGAGACCCAGTACTTC. Its protein is CASSRNRGTDQETQYF. V is TRBV5-1 and J is TRBJ2-5; 7 bases fit TRBD1. CDR1 and CDR2 from the germline V gene are SGHRS and YFSETQ. The CDR3 has 16 residues. Trimming removed 4 bases from V and 0 bases from J; junction bases left unmatched: 9.

V and J are TRBV7-2 and TRBJ2-5; D gene unclear. Between the trimmed V and J ends, which lost 5 bases and 2 bases, there was a span of 15 bases. Germline CDR1 is SGHTA and CDR2 is FQGNSA. There are 15 residues in the CDR3. The CDR3 DNA follows: TGTGCCAGCAGCAAAAATCGTGGCCCACAAGAGACCCAGTACTTC. Its translation: CASSKNRGPQETQYF.

The chain uses TRBV10-3 and TRBJ1-2; 7 bases align to TRBD1. The CDR3 loop spans 13 amino acids. The V gene's germline CDR1 is ENHRY and CDR2 SYGVKD. V was clipped by 7 bases and J by 6 bases; unmatched bases: 8. The CDR3 reads CAITVDRDHGYTF. In nucleotides, the CDR3 is TGTGCCATCACCGTTGACAGGGACCATGGCTACACCTTC.

V is TRBV5-6 and J is TRBJ1-1; 8 bases are shared with TRBD1. The CDR3 has 12 residues. Germline V CDR1 and CDR2: SGHDT, YYEEEE. V gave up 7 bases and J gave up 11 bases; unmatched junction bases: 10. The CDR3: CASDGQGGRAFF. In DNA form, the CDR3 reads TGTGCCAGCGACGGACAGGGAGGAAGGGCTTTCTTT.

This clone was seen only once. DNA of the CDR3: TGTGCCAGCAGTGCCCCCACTGGCACAGATACGCAGTATTTT. Encoded protein: CASSAPTGTDTQYF. J is TRBJ2-3 and V is TRBV28; D call uncertain. The CDR3 runs 14 residues. Deletions cut 5 bases from V and 1 base from J, with 10 bases between. Germline-derived CDR1 and CDR2 are MDHEN and SYDVKM.

V usage is TRBV9 and J usage is TRBJ2-7, with D possibly TRBD1 on 5 matching bases. The CDR3 consists of 13 residues. Germline assignment: CDR1 SGDLS and CDR2 YYNGEE. Trimming removed 4 bases from V and 3 bases from J, with 11 bases in between. CDR3 nucleotides: TGTGCCAGCAGCAACCACCAGGGCTACGAGCAGTACTTC. It is translated as CASSNHQGYEQYF. The full variable domain, completed using reference TRBV9 and TRBJ2-7, is DSGVTQTPKHLITATGQRVTLRCSPRSGDLSVYWYQQSLDQGLQFLIQYYNGEERAKGNILERFSAQQFPDLHSELNLSSLELGDSALYFCASSNHQGYEQYFGPGTRLTVT.

The chain joins TRBV6-6 to TRBJ1-3; TRBD1 matches 9 bases. Germline-derived CDR1 and CDR2 are MNHNY and SVGAGI (reference sequence). The CDR3 loop spans 17 amino acids. V trimming: 5 bases; J trimming: 3 bases; junction bases outside the gene matches: 11. CDR3 DNA: TGTGCCAGCAGTCAAACCGGGACAGGGATGAGTGGAAACACCATATATTTT. Protein: CASSQTGTGMSGNTIYF.

The J gene is TRBJ2-5, the V gene TRBV5-4, with D possibly matching TRBD1 (6 bases). V lost 0 bases to trimming and J lost 0 bases, with 12 bases between them. CDR3 length: 16 amino acids. CDR1 and CDR2 (germline): SGHNT, YYREEE (reference sequence). The CDR3 sequence: CASSLVPGQHQETQYF. Written as DNA, the CDR3 is TGTGCCAGCAGCTTGGTACCGGGACAACACCAAGAGACCCAGTACTTC. The entire variable domain, with the rest obtained from reference TRBV5-4 and TRBJ2-5, is as follows: ETGVTQSPTHLIKTRGQQVTLRCSSQSGHNTVSWYQQALGQGPQFIFQYYREEENGRGNFPPRFSGLQFPNYSSELNVNALELDDSALYLCASSLVPGQHQETQYFGPGTRLLVL.

The gene calls are TRBV6-1 and TRBJ1-1, with D maybe TRBD1 (5 bases). The CDR3 runs 14 residues. Germline assignment: CDR1 MNHNS and CDR2 SASEGT. Deletions cut 3 bases from V and 1 base from J, with 9 bases between. CDR3 amino acids: CASSEQGQNTEAFF. DNA of the CDR3: TGTGCCAGCAGTGAGCAGGGTCAGAACACTGAAGCTTTCTTT.

The chain recombines TRBV6-5 with TRBJ1-1; unclear D gene. Germline CDR1 and CDR2: MNHEY and SVGAGI. CDR3 length: 15 residues. V gave up 7 bases and J gave up 1 base, with 16 bases separating them. The chain's CDR3 is CASIRTTTGNTEAFF. As DNA, the CDR3 is TGTGCCAGCATCCGAACGACTACGGGGAACACTGAAGCTTTCTTT.

V gene TRBV7-9 combines with J gene TRBJ1-5; possible D gene TRBD1, 5 bases. The CDR3 has 15 amino acids. V lost 8 bases and J lost 2, with 16 bases in between. CDR1 is SEHNR, CDR2 FQNEAQ, per germline (reference sequence). The CDR3 is CASGGAGNGNQPQHF. The DNA of the CDR3 is TGTGCCAGCGGAGGGGCTGGGAATGGCAATCAGCCCCAGCATTTT. Filled out from reference TRBV7-9 and TRBJ1-5, the complete variable domain reads DTGVSQNPRHKITKRGQNVTFRCDPISEHNRLYWYRQTLGQGPEFLTYFQNEAQLEKSRLLSDRFSAERPKGSFSTLEIQRTEQGDSAMYLCASGGAGNGNQPQHFGDGTRLSIL.

The chain has TRBV5-1 and TRBJ2-7; possibly TRBD1 for D (6 bases). V gave up 4 bases and J gave up 5 bases, with 16 bases separating them. There are 14 residues in the CDR3. In germline, CDR1 is SGHRS, CDR2 YFSETQ. CDR3 in amino acids: CASSQGPPGNEQYF. The CDR3 coding sequence is TGCGCCAGCAGCCAGGGGCCTCCAGGCAACGAGCAGTACTTC.

This clone was counted a few times. V is TRBV11-3 and J is TRBJ1-2; 7 nucleotides match TRBD1. From germline, CDR1 is SGHNT and CDR2 YENEEA. Trimming removed 1 base from V and 1 base from J; junction bases left unmatched: 6. The CDR3 has 16 amino acids. CDR3 residues: CASSLGGQLFNYGYTF. The CDR3 bases are TGTGCCAGCAGCTTAGGGGGACAGCTTTTTAACTATGGCTACACCTTC.

The rearrangement uses TRBV5-4 and TRBJ1-1; D may be TRBD1 (6 bases). Germline CDR1 and CDR2: SGHNT and YYREEE (reference sequence). CDR3 size: 14 residues. Trimming cost V 2 bases and J 5 bases, with 13 bases left between them. The DNA of the CDR3 is TGTGCCAGCAGCTTTCAGGGGCGAAAGACTGAAGCTTTCTTT. This encodes CASSFQGRKTEAFF.

This rearrangement joins TRBV6-5 to TRBJ1-6; TRBD1 is a possible D gene (5 bases). The CDR3 runs to 14 residues. From germline, CDR1 is MNHEY and CDR2 SVGAGI. V was cut by 5 bases and J by 6 bases, with 11 bases left in between. In nucleotides, the CDR3 is TGTGCCAGCAGTAGGGTACAGGCTAATTCACCCCTCCACTTT. Residues: CASSRVQANSPLHF.